This TCR beta chain was retrieved from a study of blood T cell repertoires in COVID-19. The overall study: Collection of acute and convalescent COVID-19 samples took place in the United States, Italy and Spain.

The assay was immunoSEQ multiplex PCR, and TCRdb's table has in-frame clones only and misses some. The data show approximately 300,000 clones, 70% to 90% seen once. This receptor was identified in a woman in her 50s with COVID-19, enrolled during active disease. Sample: peripheral blood.

CDR3 sequence (DNA): TGTGCCAGCAGTTTATCATCTAGCGGAGTCTCCTACGAGCAGTACTTC. This codes for CASSLSSSGVSYEQYF. The chain couples TRBV27 to TRBJ2-7; 7 bases line up with TRBD2. Germline CDR1 and CDR2: MNHEY and SMNVEV (reference sequence). The CDR3 loop spans 16 amino acids. V was clipped by 0 bases and J by 0 bases; unmatched bases: 5.